The clone carrying this TCR beta chain was picked up one time. What it recognizes is unknown. The CDR3 loop spans 15 amino acids. V lost 2 bases and J lost 4; bases outside the gene matches: 7. Germline V gene lookup returns CDR1 MNHEY and CDR2 SVGEGT. The data belong to a study of T cell responses to AZD1222 COVID-19 vaccine. Using immunoSEQ multiplex PCR, the repertoire was profiled, and TCRdb retains in-frame clones only, with some absent. This sample has 200,000 to 250,000 clones, with roughly 91% found just once. Whole-study results and caveats: In all cases, repertoires were sampled only after the peak T cell response. Mostly white British, mostly female donors; authors suggested clonal diversity may be underestimated.

V gene TRBV6-2 or TRBV6-3 combines with J gene TRBJ1-2; 7 nucleotides align to TRBD1. The source was peripheral blood, collected on day 0 of MenACWY control vaccination. The clonotype comes from an adult in good health. CDR3 sequence: CASSYTGQVAYGYTF. CDR3 nucleotides: TGTGCCAGCAGTTACACTGGACAGGTAGCCTATGGCTACACCTTC.